These 18 T cell receptor beta chains originate from one sample sequenced in a study of cytomegalovirus exposure and HLA in healthy donors (dated 2017 in TCRdb). Library construction relied on the immunoSEQ multiplex PCR assay. For the multiplex PCR, a mixture combining 60 forward primers for TCR Vbeta segments and 13 reverse primers for TCR Jbeta segments was used. Sourced from immuneACCESS, this table was stored by TCRdb with only in-frame sequences that have V and J called. A share of the clones is absent; for the studies checked, an unresolved V gene accounts for under half, and the remainder has no known explanation. This sample lists roughly 150,000 clones; about 74% were detected once. The ten biggest clones cover over 3% of the sample. Specimen: PBMCs. The receptors come from a male donor in good health and CMV-seronegative.

The genes are TRBV13 and TRBJ2-1, with 11 positions matching TRBD2. The CDR3 is made up of 20 amino acids. The V segment lost 2 bases and the J segment 0 bases; nucleotides outside the gene matches: 12. Looked up from germline, CDR1 is PRHDT and CDR2 is FYEKMQ (reference sequence). The CDR3 spells CASSLPGLAEPHSSYNEQFF. The CDR3 DNA sequence: TGTGCCAGCAGCTTACCGGGACTAGCGGAGCCCCATAGCTCCTACAATGAGCAGTTCTTC.

The CDR3, as DNA: TGCGCCAGCTCGGGTGGCGGACTCTCCTACGAGCAGTACTTC. Its protein product is CASSGGGLSYEQYF. The V and J genes are TRBV5-1 and TRBJ2-5; D might be TRBD2 (5 bases). The DNA end is a closer match to TRBJ2-7, so the J assignment may be wrong. The CDR3 consists of 14 residues. CDR1 SGHRS and CDR2 YFSETQ come from the germline V gene.

The chain employs TRBV7-2 and TRBJ2-3; the D gene is possibly TRBD2 (5 bases). This CDR3 is built from 15 residues. Germline lookup yields CDR1 SGHTA and CDR2 FQGNSA. V dropped 5 bases and J dropped 0 bases, with 12 bases sitting between them. The CDR3 DNA is TGTGCCAGCAGCCTTATAGCGCCTAGCACAGATACGCAGTATTTT. Its translation: CASSLIAPSTDTQYF.

In this sample, this clone turned up a few times. The chain is built from TRBV30 and TRBJ2-7; TRBD2 matches 8 bases. There are 15 residues in the CDR3. Germline CDR1 is GTSNPN and CDR2 is SVGIG (reference sequence). Unmatched junction bases numbered 13, after V lost 3 bases and J lost 6 bases. As DNA, the CDR3 is TGTGCCTGGAGAAAAACGGGACTAGTTCCTGGCGAGCAGTACTTC. Translated: CAWRKTGLVPGEQYF.

The rearrangement uses TRBV27 and TRBJ2-1; 7 positions agree with TRBD2. Germline-derived CDR1 and CDR2 are MNHEY and SMNVEV (reference sequence). V trimming: 0 bases; J trimming: 2 bases; junction bases outside the gene matches: 4. There are 16 residues in the CDR3. The CDR3 sequence: CASSLSSGVAYNEQFF. The DNA of the CDR3 is TGTGCCAGCAGTTTATCGAGCGGGGTCGCCTACAATGAGCAGTTCTTC.

This sequence joins TRBV29-1 and TRBJ2-1; TRBD2 aligns across 9 bases. With V trimmed by 3 bases and J by 7 bases, 4 bases remained unmatched. The CDR3 is 13 residues long. Germline assignment: CDR1 SQVTM and CDR2 ANQGSEA. CDR3 DNA: TGCAGCGTTGATAGCGGGAGCTTGAATGAGCAGTTCTTC. This gives the protein CSVDSGSLNEQFF.

This chain links TRBV29-1 with TRBJ2-7; 8 bases align to TRBD2. Looked up from germline, CDR1 is SQVTM and CDR2 is ANQGSEA. Trimming at V came to 4 bases and at J to 3 bases, leaving 5 bases not matched to a gene. The CDR3 has 13 amino acids. CDR3 region: CSVVSSGLYEQYF. The CDR3 coding sequence is TGCAGCGTTGTCTCTAGCGGGCTCTACGAGCAGTACTTC.

This clone was detected only a few times. CDR3: CASSLGPGDYEQYF. CDR3 DNA: TGTGCCAGCAGCTTAGGTCCGGGAGACTACGAGCAGTACTTC. This rearrangement joins TRBV7-3 to TRBJ2-7; possibly TRBD2 for D (6 bases). V lost 2 bases to trimming and J lost 3 bases, with 11 bases between them. There are 14 residues in the CDR3. The germline V gene encodes CDR1 SGHTA and CDR2 FQGTGA.

This clone showed up just a few times. V is TRBV2 and J is TRBJ2-5; D gene unclear. CDR1 is SNHLY, CDR2 FYNNEI, per germline. Trimming removed 6 bases from V and 10 bases from J, with 6 bases in between. CDR3 length: 9 residues. The CDR3 here is CASSPGQYF. The CDR3 DNA follows: TGTGCCAGCAGCCCGGGCCAGTACTTC.

V is TRBV23-1 and J is TRBJ2-7; 10 positions agree with TRBD1. TRBV23-1 is an ORF for which the function is uncertain. V shed 7 bases, J shed 5 bases, and the junction held 8 bases outside the gene matches. This CDR3 is 14 amino acids long. This chain's CDR3 is CASTRGQGLHEQYF. The DNA of the CDR3 is TGCGCCAGCACCCGGGGACAGGGGCTCCACGAGCAGTACTTC.

V usage is TRBV2 and J usage is TRBJ1-4, with no clear D. Trimming took off 8 bases at V and 7 bases at J, with 14 bases between the two ends. CDR1 is SNHLY, CDR2 FYNNEI, per germline. The CDR3 is 13 residues long. CDR3 bases: TGTGCCAGCCGGGGAGTCGTAGGTGAAAAACTGTTTTTT. Encoded protein: CASRGVVGEKLFF.

This clone showed up just a few times. The chain uses TRBV11-3 and TRBJ2-5; D may be TRBD1 (6 bases). The germline CDR1 and CDR2 sequences are SGHNT and YENEEA. The germline V and J ends were trimmed by 1 base and 5 bases, with 8 bases remaining between them. The CDR3 is 13 residues long. CDR3 sequence (DNA): TGTGCCAGCAGCTTAGTAAGGGGGGAGACCCAGTACTTC. It codes for CASSLVRGETQYF.

This sequence joins TRBV5-1 and TRBJ2-7; possibly TRBD1 for D (6 bases). CDR3 length equals 14 residues. CDR1 is SGHRS, CDR2 YFSETQ, per germline. The germline V and J ends were trimmed by 5 bases and 2 bases, with 14 bases remaining between them. CDR3 region: CASSTGQLAYEQYF. The DNA for the CDR3 is TGCGCCAGCAGTACCGGACAGCTGGCCTACGAGCAGTACTTC.

The chain uses TRBV5-1 and TRBJ2-3, with 10 bases that match TRBD1. V gave up 4 bases and J gave up 5 bases; unmatched junction bases: 10. From germline, CDR1 is SGHRS and CDR2 YFSETQ. The CDR3 is 16 residues long. The CDR3 DNA reads TGCGCCAGCAGCCTGGGACAGGGGCTATTGGGAGATACGCAGTATTTT. Amino acids: CASSLGQGLLGDTQYF.

This sequence joins TRBV19 and TRBJ1-2; 7 nucleotides agree with TRBD1. This CDR3 is 12 amino acids long. CDR1 LNHDA and CDR2 SQIVND come from the germline V gene (reference sequence). J gave up 7 bases and V 4 bases, and 3 bases lay outside the gene matches. The CDR3 protein is CASSTWDSGYTF. The DNA of the CDR3 is TGTGCCAGTAGTACCTGGGACAGTGGCTACACCTTC.

The chain joins TRBV29-1 to TRBJ2-2; no firm D call. Trimming removed 3 bases from V and 6 bases from J, with 5 bases in between. Per the germline V gene, CDR1 is SQVTM and CDR2 is ANQGSEA. CDR3 length: 11 amino acids. The CDR3 protein is CSVDSAGELFF. In DNA form, the CDR3 reads TGCAGCGTTGACTCGGCCGGGGAGCTGTTTTTT.

This chain joins TRBV7-6 and TRBJ2-1; 12 bases map to TRBD2. The ends lost 2 bases at V and 5 bases at J; junction bases unmatched: 13. CDR1 and CDR2 (germline): SGHVS, FNYEAQ. The CDR3 is made up of 19 amino acids. CDR3 residues: CASSLPRTSGTLKDNEQFF. The DNA for the CDR3 is TGTGCCAGCAGCTTACCCCGGACTAGCGGGACCCTAAAGGACAATGAGCAGTTCTTC.

With regard to this clone: Within the sample, other DNA sequences also encode this same CDR3. The chain links TRBV18 to TRBJ2-7; TRBD1 matches 9 bases. Germline V gene sequence: CDR1 KGHSH, CDR2 LQKENI. This CDR3 has 14 amino acids. Trimming cost V 6 bases and J 1 base; bases outside gene matches: 4. CDR3 nucleotides: TGTGCCAGCTCTCCTGGGACAGGGTCCTACGAGCAGTACTTC. Translated: CASSPGTGSYEQYF.